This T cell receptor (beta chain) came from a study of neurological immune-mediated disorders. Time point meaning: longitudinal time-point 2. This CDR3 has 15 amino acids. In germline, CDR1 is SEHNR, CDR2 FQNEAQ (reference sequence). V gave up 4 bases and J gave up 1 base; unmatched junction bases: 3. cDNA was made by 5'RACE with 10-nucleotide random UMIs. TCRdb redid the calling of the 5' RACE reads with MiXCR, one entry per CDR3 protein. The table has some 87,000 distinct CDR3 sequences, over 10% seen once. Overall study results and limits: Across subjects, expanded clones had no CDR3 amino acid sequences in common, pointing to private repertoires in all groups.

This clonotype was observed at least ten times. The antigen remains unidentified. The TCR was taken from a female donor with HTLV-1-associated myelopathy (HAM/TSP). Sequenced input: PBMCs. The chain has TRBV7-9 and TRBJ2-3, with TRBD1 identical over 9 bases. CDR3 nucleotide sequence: TGTGCCAGCAGCTCGTGGACAGGGGGCACAGATACGCAGTATTTT. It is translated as CASSSWTGGTDTQYF.